The entry below describes one TCR beta chain. Which antigen it targets is not known. No quality values exist for individual bases; no much larger clone is one base distant. Trimming leaves V shorter by 0 bases and J shorter by 3 bases, with the junction holding 3 bases beyond the gene matches. From the cysteine through the phenylalanine, the CDR3 covers 15 amino acids. Only the CDR3 DNA is retained, 45 bases long and in frame from the first base. CDR1 MNHNY and CDR2 SVGAGI were looked up in the germline V gene (reference sequence). The data belong to a study of blood T cell repertoires in COVID-19 (dated by TCRdb to the early 2020s). A note on the overall study: The collaborator samples originated in the United States, Italy and Spain and spanned the acute and convalescent phases of COVID-19. The material from the prospective study consisted of cDNA or gDNA derived from T cells, B-cell-depleted T cells, or PBMCs. Subjects who had been exposed to COVID-19, were actively infected with it, or had recovered from it provided the deeply sampled blood TCRbeta repertoires that made up the dataset. The repertoires were released in a freely available public database intended as a resource for research on the immune response to SARS-CoV-2. The samples were drawn from two sources: the first 160 participants of the ongoing ImmuneRACE study, and 1,254 subjects contributed by 6 global collaborators. A de-identified subject ID, COVID-19 status, age in years and sex were almost always included in the sample metadata. Where available, HLA class I and class II types were obtained from metadata supplied by the sample provider rather than from assay-based typing.

TCRbeta CDR3 regions were amplified from genomic DNA using the immunoSEQ Assay, a bias-controlled multiplex PCR. Under the source paper's analysis protocol: The number of nucleated cells in each sample was estimated by amplification of reference gene primers within the assay. To quantify the absolute abundance of each unique TCRbeta CDR3 rearrangement, sequence reads were collapsed and filtered. Productive Simpson clonality was computed per sample as the square root of Simpson's diversity index over productive rearrangements. TCRdb's version of the immuneACCESS table is confined to in-frame rearrangements and falls short of the full clone set. An unresolved V gene accounts for under half of the shortfall where checked; the remainder is of unknown origin. V and J calls and clone size are copied from that table; D and trimming were computed from the DNA. In this sample the table shows about 230,000 clones, about 83% of which occur a single time. Less than 7.5% of the sample belongs to the ten largest clones.

Whole blood was collected in K2EDTA tubes by collaborating institutions according to the institutions' own protocols. For TCRbeta analysis, collaborators shipped samples as frozen whole blood, isolated PBMCs, or DNA extracted from either of those sample types. The investigation overall reported the following: The amount of clinical and demographic metadata varied by source and participant and was provided uncurated.

The rearrangement combines TRBV6-6 with TRBJ2-7; 9 nucleotides in the junction match TRBD1. The TCR comes from a woman aged 45-65 years with acute or convalescent COVID-19. The sample taken for sequencing was peripheral blood. At the DNA level, the sequence is TGTGCCAGCAGTTACTCGGGACAGGGATACTACGAGCAGTACTTC. Its translation reads: CASSYSGQGYYEQYF.